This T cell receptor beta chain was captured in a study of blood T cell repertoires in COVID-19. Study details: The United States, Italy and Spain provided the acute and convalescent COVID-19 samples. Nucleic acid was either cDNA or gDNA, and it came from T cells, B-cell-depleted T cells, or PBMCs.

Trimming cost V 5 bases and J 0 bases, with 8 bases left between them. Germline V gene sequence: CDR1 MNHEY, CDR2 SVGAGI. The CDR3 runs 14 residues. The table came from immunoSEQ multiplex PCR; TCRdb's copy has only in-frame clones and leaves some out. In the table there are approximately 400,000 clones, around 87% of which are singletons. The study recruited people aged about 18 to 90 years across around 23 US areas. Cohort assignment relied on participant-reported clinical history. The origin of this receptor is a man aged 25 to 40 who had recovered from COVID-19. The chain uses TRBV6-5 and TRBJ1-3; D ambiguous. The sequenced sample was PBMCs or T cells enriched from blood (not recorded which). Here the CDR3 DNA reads TGTGCCAGCAGTAGCCCTAGCTCTGGAAACACCATATATTTT. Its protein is CASSSPSSGNTIYF.